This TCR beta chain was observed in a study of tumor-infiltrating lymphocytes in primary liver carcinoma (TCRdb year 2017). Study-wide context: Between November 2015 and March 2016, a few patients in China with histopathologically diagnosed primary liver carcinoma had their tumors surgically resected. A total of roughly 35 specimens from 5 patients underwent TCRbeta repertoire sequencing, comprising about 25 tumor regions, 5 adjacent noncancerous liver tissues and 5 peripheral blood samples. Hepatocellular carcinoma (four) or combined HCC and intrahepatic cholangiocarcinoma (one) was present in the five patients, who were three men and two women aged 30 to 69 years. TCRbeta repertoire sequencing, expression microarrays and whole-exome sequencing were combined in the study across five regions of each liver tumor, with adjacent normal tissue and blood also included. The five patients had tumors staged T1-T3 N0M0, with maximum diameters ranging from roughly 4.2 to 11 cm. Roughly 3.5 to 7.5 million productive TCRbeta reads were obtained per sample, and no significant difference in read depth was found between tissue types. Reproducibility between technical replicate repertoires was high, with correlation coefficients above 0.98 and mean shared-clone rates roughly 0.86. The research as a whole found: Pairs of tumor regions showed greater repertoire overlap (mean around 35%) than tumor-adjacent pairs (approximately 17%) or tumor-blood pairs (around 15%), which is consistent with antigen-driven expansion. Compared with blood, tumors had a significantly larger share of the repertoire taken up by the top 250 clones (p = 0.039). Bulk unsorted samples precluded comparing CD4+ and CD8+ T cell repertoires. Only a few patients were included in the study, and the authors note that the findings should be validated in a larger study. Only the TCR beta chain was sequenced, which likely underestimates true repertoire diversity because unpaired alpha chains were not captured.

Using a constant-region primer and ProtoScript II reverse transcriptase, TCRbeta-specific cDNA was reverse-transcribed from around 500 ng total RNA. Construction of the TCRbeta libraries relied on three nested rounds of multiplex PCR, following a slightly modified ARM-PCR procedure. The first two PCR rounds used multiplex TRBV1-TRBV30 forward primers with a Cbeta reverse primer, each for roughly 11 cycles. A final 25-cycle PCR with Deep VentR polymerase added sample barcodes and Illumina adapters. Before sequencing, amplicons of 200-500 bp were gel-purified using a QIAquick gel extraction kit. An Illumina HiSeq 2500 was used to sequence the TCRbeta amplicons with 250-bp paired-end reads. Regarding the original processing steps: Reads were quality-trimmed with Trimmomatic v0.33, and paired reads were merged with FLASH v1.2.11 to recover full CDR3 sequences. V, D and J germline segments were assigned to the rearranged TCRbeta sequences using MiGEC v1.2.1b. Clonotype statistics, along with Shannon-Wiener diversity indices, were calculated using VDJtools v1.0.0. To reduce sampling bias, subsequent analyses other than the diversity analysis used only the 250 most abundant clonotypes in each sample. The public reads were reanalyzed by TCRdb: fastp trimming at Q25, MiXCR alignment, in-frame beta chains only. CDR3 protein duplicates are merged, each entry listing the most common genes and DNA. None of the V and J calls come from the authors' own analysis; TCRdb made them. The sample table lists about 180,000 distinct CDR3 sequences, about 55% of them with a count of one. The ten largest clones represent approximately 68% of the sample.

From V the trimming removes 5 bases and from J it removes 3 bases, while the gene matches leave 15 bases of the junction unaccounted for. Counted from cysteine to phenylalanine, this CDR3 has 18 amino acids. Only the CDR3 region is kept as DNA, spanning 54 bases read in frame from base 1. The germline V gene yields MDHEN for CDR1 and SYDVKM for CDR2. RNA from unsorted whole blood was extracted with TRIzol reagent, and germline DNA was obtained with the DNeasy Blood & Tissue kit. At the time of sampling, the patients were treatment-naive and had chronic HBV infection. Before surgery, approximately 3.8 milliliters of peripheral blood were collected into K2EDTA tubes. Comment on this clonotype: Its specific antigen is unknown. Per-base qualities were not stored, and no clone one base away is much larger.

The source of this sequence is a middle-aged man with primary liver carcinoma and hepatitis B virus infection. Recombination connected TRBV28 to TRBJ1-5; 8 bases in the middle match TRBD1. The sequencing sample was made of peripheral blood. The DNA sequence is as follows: TGTGCCAGCAGTCAACCCGGGACAGGACTTTTCTACAATCAGCCCCAGCATTTT. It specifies CASSQPGTGLFYNQPQHF. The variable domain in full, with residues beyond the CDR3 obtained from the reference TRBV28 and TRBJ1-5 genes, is DVKVTQSSRYLVKRTGEKVFLECVQDMDHENMFWYRQDPGLGLRLIYFSYDVKMKEKGDIPEGYSVSREKKERFSLILESASTNQTSMYLCASSQPGTGLFYNQPQHFGDGTRLSIL.